The 9 T cell receptor beta chains reported below all come from one sample, sequenced in a study of cytomegalovirus exposure and HLA in healthy donors. Primers: 60 Vbeta forward and 13 Jbeta reverse. Sequenced by immunoSEQ multiplex PCR; TCRdb stores in-frame clones only, minus some. The sample holds 150,000 to 200,000 clones, roughly 78% seen once. The sample taken for sequencing was PBMCs. The receptors originated from a woman in her forties or fifties in good health and CMV-seropositive.

V gene TRBV6-5 combines with J gene TRBJ2-3, with TRBD2 matching 7 bases. V was clipped by 0 bases and J by 8 bases; unmatched bases: 11. Per the germline V gene, CDR1 is MNHEY and CDR2 is SVGAGI. The CDR3 covers 16 residues. CDR3 coding DNA: TGTGCCAGCAGTTACTCGCCGGGGGGTTCCGACACTACGCAGTATTTT. It encodes CASSYSPGGSDTTQYF.

This chain connects TRBV7-9 to TRBJ2-2; D unresolved. The germline gives CDR1 SEHNR, CDR2 FQNEAQ (reference sequence). The V and J ends lost 3 bases and 5 bases respectively, with 13 bases between them. The CDR3 consists of 15 residues. CDR3 amino acids: CASSLVQPPTGELFF. The CDR3 DNA reads TGTGCCAGCAGCTTGGTACAGCCGCCGACCGGGGAGCTGTTTTTT.

The gene calls are TRBV7-2 and TRBJ2-1; D is possibly TRBD1 (6 bases). This CDR3 has 11 amino acids. V shed 8 bases and J shed 6 bases, with 8 bases lying between them. CDR1 and CDR2 (germline): SGHTA, FQGNSA. CDR3 loop: CASSGVNEQFF. The DNA of the CDR3 is TGTGCCAGCTCAGGGGTCAATGAGCAGTTCTTC.

The rearrangement uses TRBV4-2 and TRBJ1-2; D uncertain. The CDR3 extends over 14 amino acids. CDR1 and CDR2 (germline): LGHNA, YNFKEQ. Trimming pared 0 bases from V and 8 bases from J, leaving 13 bases between. The CDR3: CASSQDPSVQGYTF. The CDR3 DNA is TGTGCCAGCAGCCAAGATCCTTCAGTTCAGGGCTACACCTTC.

The rearrangement links TRBV6-1 to TRBJ1-5, with 7 bases fitting TRBD1. Germline V CDR1 and CDR2: MNHNS, SASEGT. V gave up 3 bases and J gave up 7 bases; unmatched junction bases: 6. This CDR3 contains 14 residues. The CDR3 loop is CASSDWAGGQPQHF. The DNA for the CDR3 is TGTGCCAGCAGTGATTGGGCAGGGGGACAGCCCCAGCATTTT.

A few counts support this clone. The V gene is TRBV6-5, the J gene TRBJ2-7, with 8 bases fitting TRBD2. The V segment lost 0 bases and the J segment 3 bases; nucleotides outside the gene matches: 4. Germline V CDR1 and CDR2: MNHEY, SVGAGI. The length of the CDR3 is 15 residues. The CDR3 loop is CASSYSGGAVYEQYF. DNA of the CDR3: TGTGCCAGCAGTTACTCCGGGGGGGCCGTCTACGAGCAGTACTTC.

The V and J genes are TRBV19 and TRBJ2-1; 9 bases map to TRBD1. The CDR3 loop spans 16 amino acids. V trimming: 8 bases; J trimming: 4 bases; junction bases outside the gene matches: 12. Looked up from germline, CDR1 is LNHDA and CDR2 is SQIVND (reference sequence). The CDR3, as DNA: TGTGCCAGTGGGCTCCGTGGGACAGGGTTATACAATGAGCAGTTCTTC. As protein: CASGLRGTGLYNEQFF.

This chain links TRBV11-2 with TRBJ2-3; TRBD2 matches at 10 bases. Trimming cost V 5 bases and J 2 bases; bases outside gene matches: 7. The CDR3 runs 16 residues. Germline values: CDR1 SGHAT, CDR2 FQNNGV. The CDR3 coding sequence is TGTGCCAGCAGCAAGCAACTAGCGGGAATCACAGATACGCAGTATTTT. It specifies CASSKQLAGITDTQYF.

This chain links TRBV7-3 with TRBJ2-2, with D unclear. The CDR3 has 16 amino acids. V was clipped by 5 bases and J by 6 bases, with 19 bases between them. Germline V gives CDR1 SGHTA, CDR2 FQGTGA. The CDR3 here is CASSPRSLNKAGELFF. DNA for the CDR3: TGTGCCAGCAGCCCCCGGAGCCTAAATAAAGCCGGGGAGCTGTTTTTT.